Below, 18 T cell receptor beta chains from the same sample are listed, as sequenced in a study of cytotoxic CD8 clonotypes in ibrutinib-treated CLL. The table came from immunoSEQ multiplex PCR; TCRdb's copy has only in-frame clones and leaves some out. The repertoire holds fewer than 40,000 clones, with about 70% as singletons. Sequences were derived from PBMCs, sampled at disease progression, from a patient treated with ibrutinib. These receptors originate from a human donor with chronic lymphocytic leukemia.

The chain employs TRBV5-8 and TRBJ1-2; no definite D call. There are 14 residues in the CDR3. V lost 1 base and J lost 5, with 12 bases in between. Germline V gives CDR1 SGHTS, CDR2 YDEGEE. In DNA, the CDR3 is TGTGCCAGCAGCTTGAAGCAAGTATCATATGGCTACACCTTC. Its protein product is CASSLKQVSYGYTF.

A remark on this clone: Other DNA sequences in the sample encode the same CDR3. CDR3 protein: CASSLGENTEAFF. The CDR3, as DNA: TGTGCCAGCAGCTTAGGAGAGAACACTGAAGCTTTCTTT. The V and J genes are TRBV11-3 and TRBJ1-1; no firm D call. Germline loops: CDR1 SGHNT, CDR2 YENEEA. This CDR3 is 13 amino acids long. V shed 1 base and J shed 1 base, with 4 bases lying between them.

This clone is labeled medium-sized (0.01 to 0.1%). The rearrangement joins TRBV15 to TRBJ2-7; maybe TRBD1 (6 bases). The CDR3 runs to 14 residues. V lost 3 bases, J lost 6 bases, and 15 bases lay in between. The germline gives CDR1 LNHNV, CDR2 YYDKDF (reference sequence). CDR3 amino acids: CATSSAGQTSEQYF. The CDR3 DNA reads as TGTGCCACCAGCAGTGCCGGACAGACGAGCGAGCAGTACTTC.

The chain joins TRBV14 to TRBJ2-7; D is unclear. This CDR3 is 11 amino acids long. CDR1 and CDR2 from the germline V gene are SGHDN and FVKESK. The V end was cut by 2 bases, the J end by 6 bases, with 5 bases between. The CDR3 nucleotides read TGTGCCAGCAGCCAATCTCTCGAGCAGTACTTC. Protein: CASSQSLEQYF.

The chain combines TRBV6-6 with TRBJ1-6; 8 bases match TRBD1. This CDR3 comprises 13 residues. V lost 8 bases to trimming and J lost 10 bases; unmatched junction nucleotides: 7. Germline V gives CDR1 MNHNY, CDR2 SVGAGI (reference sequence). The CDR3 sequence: CASGGQGRSPLHF. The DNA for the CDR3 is TGTGCCAGCGGCGGACAGGGCAGGTCACCCCTCCACTTT.

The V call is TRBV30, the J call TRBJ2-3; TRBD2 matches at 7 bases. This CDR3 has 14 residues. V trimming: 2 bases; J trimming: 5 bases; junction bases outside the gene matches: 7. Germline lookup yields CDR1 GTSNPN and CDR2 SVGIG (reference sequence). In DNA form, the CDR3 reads TGTGCCTGGAGTCGGACTAGTTCCGAAGATACGCAGTATTTT. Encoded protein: CAWSRTSSEDTQYF.

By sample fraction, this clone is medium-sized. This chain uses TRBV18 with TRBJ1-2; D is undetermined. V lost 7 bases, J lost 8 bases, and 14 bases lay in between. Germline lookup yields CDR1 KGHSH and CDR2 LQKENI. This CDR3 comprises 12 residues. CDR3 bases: TGTGCCAGCTTACGAGGCGGTATAGGCTACACCTTC. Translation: CASLRGGIGYTF.

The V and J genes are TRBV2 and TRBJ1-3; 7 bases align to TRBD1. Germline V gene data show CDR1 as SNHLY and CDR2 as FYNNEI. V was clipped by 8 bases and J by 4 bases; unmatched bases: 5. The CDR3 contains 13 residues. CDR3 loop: CASVADRGNTIYF. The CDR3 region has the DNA TGTGCCAGCGTGGCGGACAGGGGAAACACCATATATTTT.

The CDR3 spells CASSLSGETQYF. CDR3 DNA sequence: TGTGCCAGCAGTTTAAGTGGGGAGACCCAGTACTTC. This chain uses TRBV6-5 with TRBJ2-5, with D hard to call. This CDR3 region has 12 residues. Trimming removed 4 bases at V and 5 bases at J, with 8 bases between. The germline V gene encodes CDR1 MNHEY and CDR2 SVGAGI.

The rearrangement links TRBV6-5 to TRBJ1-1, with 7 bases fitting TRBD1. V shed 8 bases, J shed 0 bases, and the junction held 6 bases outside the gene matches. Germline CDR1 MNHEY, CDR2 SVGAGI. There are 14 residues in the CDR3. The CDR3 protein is CASLSDRVNTEAFF. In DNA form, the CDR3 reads TGTGCCAGCCTCTCCGACAGGGTGAACACTGAAGCTTTCTTT.

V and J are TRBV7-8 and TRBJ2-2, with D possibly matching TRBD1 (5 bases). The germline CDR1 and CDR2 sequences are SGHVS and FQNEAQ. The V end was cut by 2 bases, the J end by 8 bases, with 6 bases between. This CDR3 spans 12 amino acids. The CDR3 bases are TGTGCCAGCAGCTTACAGGGAGGGGAGCTGTTTTTT. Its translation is CASSLQGGELFF.

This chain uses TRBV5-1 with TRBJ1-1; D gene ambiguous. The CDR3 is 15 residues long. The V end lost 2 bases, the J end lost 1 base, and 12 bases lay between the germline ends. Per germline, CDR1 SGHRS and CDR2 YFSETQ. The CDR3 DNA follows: TGCGCCAGCAGCTTAAAACTTGCCGGGAACACTGAAGCTTTCTTT. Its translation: CASSLKLAGNTEAFF.

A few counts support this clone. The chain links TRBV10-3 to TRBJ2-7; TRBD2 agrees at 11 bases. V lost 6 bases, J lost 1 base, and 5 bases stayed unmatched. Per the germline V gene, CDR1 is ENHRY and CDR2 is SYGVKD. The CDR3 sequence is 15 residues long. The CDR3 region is CAIREGLAESYEQYF. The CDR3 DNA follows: TGTGCCATCAGAGAGGGACTAGCGGAGTCCTACGAGCAGTACTTC.

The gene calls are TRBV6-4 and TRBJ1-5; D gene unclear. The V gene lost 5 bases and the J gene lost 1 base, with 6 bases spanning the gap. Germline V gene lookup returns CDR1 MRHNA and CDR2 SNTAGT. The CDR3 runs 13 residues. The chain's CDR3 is CASSPSSNQPQHF. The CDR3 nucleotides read TGTGCCAGCAGTCCCTCCAGCAATCAGCCCCAGCATTTT.

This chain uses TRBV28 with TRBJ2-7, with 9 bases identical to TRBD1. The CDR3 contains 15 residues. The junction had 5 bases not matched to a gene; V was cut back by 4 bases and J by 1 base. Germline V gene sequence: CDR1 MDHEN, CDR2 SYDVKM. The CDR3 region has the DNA TGTGCCAGCAGTTCCGGGACAGGGTGGTCCTACGAGCAGTACTTC. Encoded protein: CASSSGTGWSYEQYF.

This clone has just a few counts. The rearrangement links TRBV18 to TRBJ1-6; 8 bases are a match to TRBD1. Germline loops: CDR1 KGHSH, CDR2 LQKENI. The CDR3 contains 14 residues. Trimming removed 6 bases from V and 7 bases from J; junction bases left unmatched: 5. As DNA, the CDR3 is TGTGCCAGCTCCGTGGGACAGGAAAATTCACCCCTCCACTTT. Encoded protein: CASSVGQENSPLHF.

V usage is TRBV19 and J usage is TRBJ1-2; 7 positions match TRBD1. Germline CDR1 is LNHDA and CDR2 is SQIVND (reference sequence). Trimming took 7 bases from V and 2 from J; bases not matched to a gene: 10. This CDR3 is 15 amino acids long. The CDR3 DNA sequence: TGTGCCAGTAACCCCCGACAGGGCCTGAACTATGGCTACACCTTC. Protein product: CASNPRQGLNYGYTF.

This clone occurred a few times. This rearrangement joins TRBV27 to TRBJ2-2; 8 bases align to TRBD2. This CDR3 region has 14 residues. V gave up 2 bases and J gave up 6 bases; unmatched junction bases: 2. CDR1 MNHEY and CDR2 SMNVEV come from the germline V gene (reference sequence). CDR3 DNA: TGTGCCAGCAGTTTACTCGGGAGGGCCGGGGAGCTGTTTTTT. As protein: CASSLLGRAGELFF.